This T cell receptor beta chain was documented in a study of shared clonotypes between healthy human individuals. Findings and caveats of the study: Clonotype sharing levels among donors were expected to vary with sequencing depth.

Germline CDR1 is MDHEN and CDR2 is SYDVKM. Unmatched junction bases numbered 6, after V lost 8 bases and J lost 3 bases. The CDR3 runs to 14 residues. A word on this clone: The antigen remains undetermined.

In the authors' workflow: For the immunoSEQ data, sequences were junction-only without quality scores, so filtering differed. TCRdb's copy holds only in-frame clones and misses some; the assay was immunoSEQ multiplex PCR. From that table come the V and J calls and clone size; the DNA was used to work out D and trimming. The sample lists 950,000 to 1,100,000 clones; around 75% were seen once. The origin of this receptor is a man younger than 35 in good health. The sample comprised memory CD4+ T cells sorted from blood. Subset specified: CD45RA-negative fraction. This chain joins TRBV28 and TRBJ1-2, with 10 bases matching TRBD1. The DNA for the CDR3 is TGTGCCAGCCGCTCCGGGACAGGGGACTATGGCTACACCTTC. Translating gives CASRSGTGDYGYTF.